The next 23 T cell receptor beta chains were all read from a single sample in a study of graft-versus-host responses after intestinal transplantation. No antigen is known for these receptors. The method was immunoSEQ multiplex PCR; TCRdb's version includes in-frame clones alone and lacks a portion of them. Of 96,000 or so clones listed, 80% to 95% are singletons. Sequencing was performed on unstimulated CD4+ T cells sorted from spleen or lymph node cells, taken before intestinal transplant. These receptors originate from a human donor who received an intestinal transplant.

V gene TRBV7-2 combines with J gene TRBJ2-7; 7 nucleotides agree with TRBD1. Looked up from germline, CDR1 is SGHTA and CDR2 is FQGNSA. CDR3 length: 15 amino acids. The V segment lost 4 bases and the J segment 3 bases; nucleotides outside the gene matches: 9. The CDR3 spells CASSSQTGIYYEQYF. The CDR3, as DNA: TGTGCCAGCAGCTCACAGACAGGGATTTACTACGAGCAGTACTTC.

This sequence joins TRBV11-2 and TRBJ2-1; TRBD2 aligns across 12 bases. The V gene's germline CDR1 is SGHAT and CDR2 FQNNGV. J lost 7 bases, V lost 2 bases, and 3 bases had no gene match. This CDR3 comprises 15 residues. Here the CDR3 reads CASSLLAGGRNEQFF. DNA of the CDR3: TGTGCCAGCAGCTTACTAGCGGGGGGGCGGAATGAGCAGTTCTTC.

V and J are TRBV29-1 and TRBJ2-4; 8 bases are a match to TRBD2. The germline V gene has CDR1 SQVTM and CDR2 ANQGSEA. J was trimmed by 5 bases and V by 2 bases; bases with no gene match: 5. CDR3 length equals 14 residues. The CDR3 DNA sequence: TGCAGCGTTGAATTCAGCGGGAGCCAAAACATTCAGTACTTC. This sequence encodes CSVEFSGSQNIQYF.

Of note for this clone: Other nucleotide sequences in the sample specify the same CDR3. This chain joins TRBV10-3 and TRBJ2-5, with TRBD2 identical over 15 bases. CDR1 ENHRY and CDR2 SYGVKD come from the germline V gene. The V and J ends lost 6 bases and 5 bases, in that order; junction bases with no gene match: 4. The CDR3 runs 15 residues. CDR3 in DNA: TGTGCCATCAGCCGGACTAGCGGGAGGGGGGAGACCCAGTACTTC. It translates to CAISRTSGRGETQYF.

This clone was found once. This chain uses TRBV7-9 with TRBJ2-2, with D perhaps TRBD1 (5 bases). Germline lookup yields CDR1 SEHNR and CDR2 FQNEAQ (reference sequence). V lost 4 bases to trimming and J lost 5 bases, with 17 bases between them. This CDR3 is 16 amino acids long. The CDR3 loop is CASSYRLGAVTGELFF. The CDR3 DNA sequence: TGTGCCAGCAGCTATAGGTTAGGGGCTGTGACCGGGGAGCTGTTTTTT.

This chain uses TRBV6-6 with TRBJ2-7, with TRBD1 as a possible D gene (5 bases). The V gene lost 0 bases and the J gene lost 3 bases, with 9 bases spanning the gap. The CDR3 has 14 amino acids. Germline V gene data show CDR1 as MNHNY and CDR2 as SVGAGI (reference sequence). In DNA, the CDR3 is TGTGCCAGCAGTTACTCCAGCAGGGACTACGAGCAGTACTTC. This translates into CASSYSSRDYEQYF.

The CDR3 nucleotides read TGTGCCAGCAGCCAAGATACTACCAGGGGGACCCAGTACTTC. It is translated as CASSQDTTRGTQYF. V gene TRBV14 combines with J gene TRBJ2-5, with D perhaps TRBD1 (6 bases). Looked up from germline, CDR1 is SGHDN and CDR2 is FVKESK. Trimming cost V 0 bases and J 7 bases, with 12 bases left between them. The CDR3 covers 14 residues.

This rearrangement joins TRBV6-6 to TRBJ2-5, with D perhaps TRBD1 (6 bases). Germline CDR1 and CDR2: MNHNY and SVGAGI (reference sequence). The germline V and J ends were trimmed by 6 bases and 7 bases, with 15 bases remaining between them. The CDR3 is 13 amino acids. CDR3: CASSWTDKGTQYF. CDR3 coding DNA: TGTGCCAGCAGCTGGACAGACAAGGGGACCCAGTACTTC.

The V call is TRBV6-4, the J call TRBJ2-3; 9 bases agree with TRBD2. V gave up 4 bases and J gave up 5 bases; unmatched junction bases: 10. The CDR3 sequence is 16 residues long. The germline V gene has CDR1 MRHNA and CDR2 SNTAGT. CDR3 in DNA: TGTGCCAGCAGTGTATCGGCTAGCGGGATGGGAGATACGCAGTATTTT. It codes for CASSVSASGMGDTQYF.

The chain has TRBV19 and TRBJ1-5, with D unclear. Trimming shortened V by 6 bases and J by 2 bases, and 23 bases separated the two germline ends. CDR3 size: 18 residues. CDR1 is LNHDA and CDR2 is SQIVND in the germline V gene (reference sequence). Written as DNA, the CDR3 is TGTGCCAGTAGCCGAAACTCCGTACTAGCGGCCCGCAATCAGCCCCAGCATTTT. Amino acids: CASSRNSVLAARNQPQHF.

The V call is TRBV6-4, the J call TRBJ2-3; perhaps TRBD2 as D (6 bases). The CDR3 is 13 residues long. Germline CDR1 is MRHNA and CDR2 is SNTAGT. V lost 4 bases, J lost 6 bases, and 11 bases lay in between. CDR3 coding DNA: TGTGCCAGCAGTGTGGAGGGTATGGATACGCAGTATTTT. Translation: CASSVEGMDTQYF.

CDR3 DNA sequence: TGTGCCACCAGCAGAGCCCAGGGGGCATCTGCCAAAAACATTCAGTACTTC. Translating gives CATSRAQGASAKNIQYF. The V gene is TRBV15, the J gene TRBJ2-4, with TRBD1 matching over 8 bases. Germline values: CDR1 LNHNV, CDR2 YYDKDF (reference sequence). J was trimmed by 1 base and V by 1 base; bases with no gene match: 6. The CDR3 consists of 17 residues.

This chain joins TRBV7-2 and TRBJ2-6, with 8 positions matching TRBD2. CDR1 and CDR2 (germline): SGHTA, FQGNSA. CDR3 size: 16 residues. V gave up 5 bases and J gave up 2 bases; unmatched junction bases: 5. Here the CDR3 reads CASSRAGGAGANVLTF. CDR3 nucleotide sequence: TGTGCCAGCAGCCGCGCGGGGGGCGCTGGGGCCAACGTCCTGACTTTC.

The chain recombines TRBV5-5 with TRBJ2-5; TRBD2 agrees at 12 bases. V trimming: 3 bases; J trimming: 6 bases; junction bases outside the gene matches: 9. Germline V gives CDR1 SGHKS, CDR2 YYEKEE (reference sequence). This CDR3 is 16 amino acids long. The CDR3 loop reads CASSSWTSGDGKTQYF. The CDR3 DNA is TGTGCCAGCAGCTCTTGGACTAGCGGGGATGGGAAGACCCAGTACTTC.

The chain carries TRBV7-2 and TRBJ2-1, with D unclear. CDR1 SGHTA and CDR2 FQGNSA come from the germline V gene. V was shortened by 2 bases and J by 7 bases, with 12 bases between the two germline ends. This CDR3 is 14 amino acids long. This chain's CDR3 is CASSLLADLNEQFF. The DNA of the CDR3 is TGTGCCAGCAGCTTATTAGCTGACCTTAATGAGCAGTTCTTC. Supplemented by reference TRBV7-2 and TRBJ2-1, the full variable domain reads GAGVSQSPSNKVTEKGKDVELRCDPISGHTALYWYRQSLGQGLEFLIYFQGNSAPDKSGLPSDRFSAERTGGSVSTLTIQRTQQEDSAVYLCASSLLADLNEQFFGPGTRLTVL.

The chain recombines TRBV30 with TRBJ1-6; 7 bases line up with TRBD1. The V and J ends lost 6 bases and 5 bases, in that order; junction bases with no gene match: 13. Germline CDR1 and CDR2: GTSNPN and SVGIG (reference sequence). The CDR3 is 16 amino acids. The CDR3 region is CACLLEGALNNSPLHF. CDR3 bases: TGTGCCTGTCTCCTGGAGGGGGCATTGAATAATTCACCCCTCCACTTT.

The chain is built from TRBV6-7 and TRBJ2-1; D remains ambiguous. TRBV6-7 is placed among ORFs of uncertain function. The CDR3 runs to 19 residues. V lost 0 bases, J lost 4 bases, and 22 bases lay in between. The CDR3 here is CASSYSTARVRLLYNEQFF. CDR3 nucleotide sequence: TGTGCCAGCAGTTACTCGACGGCTCGGGTTCGTCTCCTGTACAATGAGCAGTTCTTC.

This chain uses TRBV29-1 with TRBJ2-7; tentative D call: TRBD1 (6 bases). The V end was cut by 3 bases, the J end by 4 bases, with 13 bases between. From germline, CDR1 is SQVTM and CDR2 ANQGSEA. The CDR3 spans 13 residues. CDR3 in DNA: TGCAGCGTTGACAGGGGCGAAGGGTACGAGCAGTACTTC. Its translation: CSVDRGEGYEQYF.

The V gene is TRBV6-1, the J gene TRBJ2-1; 9 nucleotides agree with TRBD1. The CDR3 runs 14 residues. V dropped 6 bases and J dropped 4; count of bases not matched to a gene: 4. Germline CDR1 and CDR2: MNHNS and SASEGT. CDR3 loop: CASRGDRVYNEQFF. CDR3 sequence (DNA): TGTGCCAGCAGAGGGGACAGGGTGTACAATGAGCAGTTCTTC.

The rearrangement joins TRBV6-5 to TRBJ1-6, with D tentatively TRBD1 (5 bases). The germline V and J ends were trimmed by 2 bases and 1 base, with 9 bases remaining between them. Per the germline V gene, CDR1 is MNHEY and CDR2 is SVGAGI. This CDR3 region has 16 residues. The CDR3 nucleotides are TGTGCCAGCAGTTACCGGCGGGGGTCCTATAATTCACCCCTCCACTTT. This encodes CASSYRRGSYNSPLHF.

The V and J genes are TRBV11-2 and TRBJ1-1, with 9 positions matching TRBD1. V lost 5 bases to trimming and J lost 4 bases; unmatched junction nucleotides: 11. This CDR3 has 16 amino acids. Germline V gene sequence: CDR1 SGHAT, CDR2 FQNNGV. CDR3 protein: CASSRNGQGMSTEAFF. The CDR3 nucleotides read TGTGCCAGCAGCCGTAACGGACAGGGGATGAGCACTGAAGCTTTCTTT.

The V call is TRBV11-3, the J call TRBJ1-1; tentatively, D is TRBD1 (6 bases). The germline CDR1 and CDR2 sequences are SGHNT and YENEEA. Trimming cost V 5 bases and J 11 bases, with 18 bases left between them. The CDR3 loop spans 13 amino acids. The CDR3 DNA reads as TGTGCCAGCAGCCAAACCACAGGGTATGATGCTTTCTTT. Its protein product is CASSQTTGYDAFF. The full variable domain, in which reference TRBV11-3 and TRBJ1-1 provide the parts outside the CDR3, is EAGVVQSPRYKIIEKKQPVAFWCNPISGHNTLYWYLQNLGQGPELLIRYENEEAVDDSQLPKDRFSAERLKGVDSTLKIQPAELGDSAVYLCASSQTTGYDAFFGQGTRLTVV.

The chain has TRBV7-9 and TRBJ1-4; 8 bases agree with TRBD1. Germline V CDR1 and CDR2: SEHNR, FQNEAQ (reference sequence). Germline trimming cut 11 bases from V and 3 bases from J; bases unmatched to any gene: 8. The CDR3 is made up of 14 amino acids. For the CDR3, the DNA is TGTGCCGGCCAGGGGGCGCAGCCTAATGAAAAACTGTTTTTT. Translation: CAGQGAQPNEKLFF.